These T cell receptor beta chains were read from a single sample in a study of blood T cell repertoires in COVID-19. Here immunoSEQ multiplex PCR was the method, and the copy in TCRdb shows in-frame clones only, minus some. The table records about 120,000 clones, 84% of them present only once. Input material: PBMCs or T cells enriched from blood (not recorded which). The receptors originated from a woman aged 25 to 45 who had recovered from COVID-19. Each CDR3 is given with its conserved first and last residue. The D gene is left open where the match is weak.

TGTGCCAGTAGTCCATTGGACAGTTCTTACTCTGGAAACACCATATATTTT	CASSPLDSSYSGNTIYF	.	TRBV19	TRBJ1-3
TGTGCCAGCAGTGACACTTTACAGGGACGGGGCTACACCTTC	CASSDTLQGRGYTF	.	TRBV6-4	TRBJ1-2
TGTGCCAGCAGCTCCCCCCGGGGGGGGACCTACAATGAGCAGTTCTTC	CASSSPRGGTYNEQFF	TRBD2	TRBV5-4	TRBJ2-1
TGTGCCAGCAGTACCCTAAATTCACCCCTCCACTTT	CASSTLNSPLHF	.	TRBV3-1/TRBV3-2	TRBJ1-6
TGCGCCAGCAGCCCACCTGGACAGGGGGCAGGTGGTTCACCCCTCCACTTT	CASSPPGQGAGGSPLHF	TRBD1	TRBV4-1	TRBJ1-6
TGCGCCAGCAGCTTAACAGGGGGACCTGGAAACACCATATATTTT	CASSLTGGPGNTIYF	TRBD1	TRBV5-1	TRBJ1-3
TGCGCCAGCAGATGGAGGGAAGGGCAGGGCCCCTTCACAGATACGCAGTATTTT	CASRWREGQGPFTDTQYF	.	TRBV10-1	TRBJ2-3
TGTGCCAGCAGTCCAAGGACAGGGTGGCGGAACACTGAAGCTTTCTTT	CASSPRTGWRNTEAFF	TRBD1	TRBV27	TRBJ1-1
TGTGCCAGCAGCTTGGGACAGAGGAACACTGAAGCTTTCTTT	CASSLGQRNTEAFF	TRBD1	TRBV7-3	TRBJ1-1
TGTGCCAGCAGCCTAAGGACTAGCGGGCTAACCTACGAGCAGTACTTC	CASSLRTSGLTYEQYF	TRBD2	TRBV7-6	TRBJ2-7
TGTGCCAGCAGCCTTTTCGGACAGTCGAAAACCTTC	CASSLFGQSKTF	.	TRBV7-2	TRBJ1-2
TGCGCCAGCAGCGACCCACGGGGGGCCAGTCCTAGGTTCGAGCAGTACTTC	CASSDPRGASPRFEQYF	.	TRBV5-1	TRBJ2-7